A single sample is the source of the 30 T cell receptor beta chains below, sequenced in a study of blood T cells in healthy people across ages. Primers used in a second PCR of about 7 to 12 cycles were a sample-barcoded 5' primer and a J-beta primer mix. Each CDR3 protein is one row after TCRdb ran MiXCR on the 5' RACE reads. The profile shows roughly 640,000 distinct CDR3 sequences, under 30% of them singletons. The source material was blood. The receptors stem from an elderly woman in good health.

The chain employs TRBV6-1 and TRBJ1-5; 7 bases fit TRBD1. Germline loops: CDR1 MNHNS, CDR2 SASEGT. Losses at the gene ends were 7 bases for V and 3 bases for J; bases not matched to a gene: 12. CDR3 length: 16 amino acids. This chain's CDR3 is CASTETGKGNNQPQHF. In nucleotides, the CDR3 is TGTGCCAGCACCGAGACAGGGAAGGGAAACAATCAGCCCCAGCATTTT.

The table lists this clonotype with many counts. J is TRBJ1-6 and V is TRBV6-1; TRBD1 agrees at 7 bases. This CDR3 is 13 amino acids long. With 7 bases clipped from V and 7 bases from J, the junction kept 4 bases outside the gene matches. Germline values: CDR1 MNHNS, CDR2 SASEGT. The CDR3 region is CASMGQNNSPLHF. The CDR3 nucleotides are TGTGCCAGCATGGGACAGAACAATTCACCCCTCCACTTT.

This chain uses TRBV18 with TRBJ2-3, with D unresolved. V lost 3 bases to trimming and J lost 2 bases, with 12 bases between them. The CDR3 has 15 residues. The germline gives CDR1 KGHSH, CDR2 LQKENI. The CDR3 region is CASSPPVGNTDTQYF. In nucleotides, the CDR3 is TGTGCCAGCTCACCCCCGGTGGGGAACACAGATACGCAGTATTTT.

The CDR3 DNA is TGCAGTGCTCCCCGGACTAGCGGATACACAGATACGCAGTATTTT. It is translated as CSAPRTSGYTDTQYF. The chain carries TRBV20-1 and TRBJ2-3; 10 bases are a match to TRBD2. Trimming cost V 5 bases and J 2 bases; bases outside gene matches: 7. Germline V gene sequence: CDR1 DFQATT, CDR2 SNEGSKA (reference sequence). This CDR3 comprises 15 residues.

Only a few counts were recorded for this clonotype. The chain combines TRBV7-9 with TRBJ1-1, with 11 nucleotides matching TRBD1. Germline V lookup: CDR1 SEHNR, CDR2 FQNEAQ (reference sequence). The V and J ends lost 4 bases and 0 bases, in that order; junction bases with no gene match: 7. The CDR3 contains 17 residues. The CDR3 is CASSSWTGGKMNTEAFF. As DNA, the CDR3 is TGTGCCAGCAGCTCTTGGACAGGGGGCAAGATGAACACTGAAGCTTTCTTT.

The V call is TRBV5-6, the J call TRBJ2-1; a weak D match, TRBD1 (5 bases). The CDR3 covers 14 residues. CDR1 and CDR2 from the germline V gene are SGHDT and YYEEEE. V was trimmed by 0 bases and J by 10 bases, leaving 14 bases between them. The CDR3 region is CASSLEPGSYEQFF. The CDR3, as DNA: TGTGCCAGCAGCTTGGAGCCAGGGTCATACGAGCAGTTCTTC.

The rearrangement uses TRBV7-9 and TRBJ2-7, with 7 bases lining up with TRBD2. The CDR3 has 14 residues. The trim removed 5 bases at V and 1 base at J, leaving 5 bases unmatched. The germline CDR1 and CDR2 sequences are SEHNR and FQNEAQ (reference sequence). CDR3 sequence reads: CASSQKRGSYEQYF. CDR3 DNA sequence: TGTGCCAGCAGCCAAAAGCGGGGATCCTACGAGCAGTACTTC.

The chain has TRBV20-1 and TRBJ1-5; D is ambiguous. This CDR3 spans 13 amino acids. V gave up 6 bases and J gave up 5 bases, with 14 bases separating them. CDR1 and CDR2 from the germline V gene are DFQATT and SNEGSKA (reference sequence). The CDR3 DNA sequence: TGCAGTGCCAAGCGGAGCGGCGATCAGCCCCAGCATTTT. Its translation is CSAKRSGDQPQHF.

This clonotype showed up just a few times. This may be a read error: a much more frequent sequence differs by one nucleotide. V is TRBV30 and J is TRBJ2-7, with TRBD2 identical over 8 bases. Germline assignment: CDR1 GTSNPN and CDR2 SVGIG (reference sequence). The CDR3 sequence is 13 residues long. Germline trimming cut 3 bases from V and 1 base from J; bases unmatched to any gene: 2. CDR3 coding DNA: TGTGCCTGGAGGGCGGGGGGATCCTACGAGCAGTACTTC. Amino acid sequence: CAWRAGGSYEQYF.

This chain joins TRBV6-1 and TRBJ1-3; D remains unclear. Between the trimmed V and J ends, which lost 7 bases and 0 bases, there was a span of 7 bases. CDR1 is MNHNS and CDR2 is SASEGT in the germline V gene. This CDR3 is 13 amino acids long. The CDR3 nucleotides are TGTGCCAGCAACCGAGACTCTGGAAACACCATATATTTT. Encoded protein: CASNRDSGNTIYF.

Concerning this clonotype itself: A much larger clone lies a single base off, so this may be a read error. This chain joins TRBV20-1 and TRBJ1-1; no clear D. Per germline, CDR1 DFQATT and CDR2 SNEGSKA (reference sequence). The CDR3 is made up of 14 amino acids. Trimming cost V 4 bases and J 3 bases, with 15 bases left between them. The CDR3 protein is CSAKYIRVDTEAFF. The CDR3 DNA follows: TGCAGTGCTAAGTATATCCGGGTGGACACTGAAGCTTTCTTT.

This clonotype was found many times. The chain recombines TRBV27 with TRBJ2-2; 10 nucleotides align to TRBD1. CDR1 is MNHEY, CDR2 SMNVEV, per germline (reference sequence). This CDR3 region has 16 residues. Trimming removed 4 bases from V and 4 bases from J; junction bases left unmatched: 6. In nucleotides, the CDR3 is TGTGCCAGCAGTTCCTTGACAGGGGGCATCACCGGGGAGCTGTTTTTT. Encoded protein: CASSSLTGGITGELFF.

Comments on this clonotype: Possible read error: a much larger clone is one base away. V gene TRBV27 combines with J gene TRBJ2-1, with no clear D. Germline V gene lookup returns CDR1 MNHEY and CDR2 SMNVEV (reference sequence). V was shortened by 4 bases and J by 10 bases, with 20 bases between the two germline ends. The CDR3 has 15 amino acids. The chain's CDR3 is CASSSWELASYEQFF. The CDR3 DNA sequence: TGTGCCAGCAGTTCATGGGAACTGGCCTCCTACGAGCAGTTCTTC.

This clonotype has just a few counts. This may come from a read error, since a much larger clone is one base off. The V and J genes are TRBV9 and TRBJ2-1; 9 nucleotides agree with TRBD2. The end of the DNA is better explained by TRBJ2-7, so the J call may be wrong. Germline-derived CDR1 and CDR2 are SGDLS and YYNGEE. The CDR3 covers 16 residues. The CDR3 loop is CASSVAASGAYNEQYF. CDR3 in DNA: TGTGCCAGCAGCGTAGCGGCTAGCGGGGCATACAATGAGCAGTACTTC.

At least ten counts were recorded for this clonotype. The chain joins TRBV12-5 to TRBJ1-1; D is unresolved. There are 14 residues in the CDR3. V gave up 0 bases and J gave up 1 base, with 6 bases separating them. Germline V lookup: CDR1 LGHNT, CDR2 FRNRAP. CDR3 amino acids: CASGLVPGNTEAFF. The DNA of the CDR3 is TGTGCTAGTGGTTTGGTACCAGGGAACACTGAAGCTTTCTTT.

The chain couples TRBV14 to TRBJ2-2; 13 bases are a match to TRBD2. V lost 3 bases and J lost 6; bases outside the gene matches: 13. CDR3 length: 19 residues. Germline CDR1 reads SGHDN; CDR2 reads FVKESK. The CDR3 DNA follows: TGTGCCAGCAGCCAGAAGAAGGGACTAGCGGGAAATATCGCCGGGGAGCTGTTTTTT. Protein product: CASSQKKGLAGNIAGELFF.

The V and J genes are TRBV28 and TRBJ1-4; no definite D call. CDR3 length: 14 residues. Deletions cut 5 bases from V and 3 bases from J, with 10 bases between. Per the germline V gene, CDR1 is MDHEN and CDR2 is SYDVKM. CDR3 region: CASSPQTPNEKLFF. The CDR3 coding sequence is TGTGCCAGCAGTCCCCAGACCCCTAATGAAAAACTGTTTTTT. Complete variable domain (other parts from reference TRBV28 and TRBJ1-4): DVKVTQSSRYLVKRTGEKVFLECVQDMDHENMFWYRQDPGLGLRLIYFSYDVKMKEKGDIPEGYSVSREKKERFSLILESASTNQTSMYLCASSPQTPNEKLFFGSGTQLSVL.

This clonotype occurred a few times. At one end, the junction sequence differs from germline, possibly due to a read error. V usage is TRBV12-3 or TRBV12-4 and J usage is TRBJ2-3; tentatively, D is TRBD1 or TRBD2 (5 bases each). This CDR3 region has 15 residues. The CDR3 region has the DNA TGTGCCAGCAGTTTGCAGGGAGCAAGGGCAGATATGCAGTATTTT. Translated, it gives CASSLQGARADMQYF.

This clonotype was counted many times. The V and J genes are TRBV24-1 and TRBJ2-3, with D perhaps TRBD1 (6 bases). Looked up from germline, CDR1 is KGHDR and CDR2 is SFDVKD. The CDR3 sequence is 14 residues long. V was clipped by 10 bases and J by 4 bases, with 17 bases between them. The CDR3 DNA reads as TGTGCCACTGTACAGGGTAATAGTGCAGATACGCAGTATTTT. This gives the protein CATVQGNSADTQYF.

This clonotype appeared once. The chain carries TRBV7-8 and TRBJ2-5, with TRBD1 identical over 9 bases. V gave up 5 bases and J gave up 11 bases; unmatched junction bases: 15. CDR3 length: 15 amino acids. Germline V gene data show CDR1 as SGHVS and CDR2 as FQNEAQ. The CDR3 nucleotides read TGTGCCAGCAGCCTACAGGGGGCTTTTGGCCACGGGCAGTACTTC. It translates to CASSLQGAFGHGQYF. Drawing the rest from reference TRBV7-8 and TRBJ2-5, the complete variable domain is GAGVSQSPRYKVAKRGQDVALRCDPISGHVSLFWYQQALGQGPEFLTYFQNEAQLDKSGLPSDRFFAERPEGSVSTLKIQRTQQEDSAVYLCASSLQGAFGHGQYFGPGTRLLVL.

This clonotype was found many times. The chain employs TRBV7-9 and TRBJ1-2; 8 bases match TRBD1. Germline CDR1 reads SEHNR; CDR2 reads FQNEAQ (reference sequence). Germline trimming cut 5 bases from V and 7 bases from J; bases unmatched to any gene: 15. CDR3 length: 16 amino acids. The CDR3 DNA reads TGTGCCAGCAGCCCCATCGGACAGGGTGCAGTAAGTGGCTACACCTTC. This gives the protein CASSPIGQGAVSGYTF.

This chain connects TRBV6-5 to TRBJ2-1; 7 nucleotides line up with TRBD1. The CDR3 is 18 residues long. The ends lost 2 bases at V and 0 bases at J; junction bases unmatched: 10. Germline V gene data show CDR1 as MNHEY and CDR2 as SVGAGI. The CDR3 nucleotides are TGTGCCAGCAGTTACGCGGGTACGGGACAGAGCTCCTACAATGAGCAGTTCTTC. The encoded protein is CASSYAGTGQSSYNEQFF.

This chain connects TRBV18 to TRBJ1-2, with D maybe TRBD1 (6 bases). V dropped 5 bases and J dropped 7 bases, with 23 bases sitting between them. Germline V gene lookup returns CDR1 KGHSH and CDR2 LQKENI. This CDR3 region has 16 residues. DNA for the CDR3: TGTGCCAGCTCAGCCAACCGGGGGACACTACTTGGTGGCTACACCTTC. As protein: CASSANRGTLLGGYTF.

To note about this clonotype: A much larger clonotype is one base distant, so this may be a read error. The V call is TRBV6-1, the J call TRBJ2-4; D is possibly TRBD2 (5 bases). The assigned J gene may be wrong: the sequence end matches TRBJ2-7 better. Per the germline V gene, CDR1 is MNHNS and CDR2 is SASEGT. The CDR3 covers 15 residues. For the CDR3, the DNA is TGTGCCAGCAGCCCTGACACCCAGCGGTGTCGCGAGCAGTACTTC. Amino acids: CASSPDTQRCREQYF.

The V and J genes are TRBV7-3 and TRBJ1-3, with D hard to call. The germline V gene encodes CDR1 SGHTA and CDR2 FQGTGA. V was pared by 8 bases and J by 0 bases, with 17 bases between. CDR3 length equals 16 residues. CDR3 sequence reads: CASSITAVGSGNTIYF. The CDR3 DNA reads TGTGCCAGCTCTATTACAGCGGTAGGCTCTGGAAACACCATATATTTT.

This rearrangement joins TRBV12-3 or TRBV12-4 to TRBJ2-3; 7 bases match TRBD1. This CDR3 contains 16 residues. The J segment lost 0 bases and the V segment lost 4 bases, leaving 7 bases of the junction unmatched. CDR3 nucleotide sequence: TGTGCCAGCAGTTCTGACAGGGAAGCGAGCACAGATACGCAGTATTTT. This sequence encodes CASSSDREASTDTQYF.

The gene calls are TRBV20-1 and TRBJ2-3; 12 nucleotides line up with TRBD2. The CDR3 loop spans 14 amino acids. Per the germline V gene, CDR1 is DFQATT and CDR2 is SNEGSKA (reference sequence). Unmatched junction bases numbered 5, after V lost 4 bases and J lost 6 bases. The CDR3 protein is CSATLAGGLDTQYF. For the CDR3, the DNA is TGCAGTGCTACCCTAGCGGGGGGGCTGGATACGCAGTATTTT.

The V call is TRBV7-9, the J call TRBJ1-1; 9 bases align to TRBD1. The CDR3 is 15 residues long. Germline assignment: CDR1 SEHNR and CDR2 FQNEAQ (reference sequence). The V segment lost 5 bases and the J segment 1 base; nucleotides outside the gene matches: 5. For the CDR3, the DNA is TGTGCCAGCAGCCCCCTGACAGGGGGGAACACTGAAGCTTTCTTT. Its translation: CASSPLTGGNTEAFF. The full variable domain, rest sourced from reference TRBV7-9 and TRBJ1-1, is DTGVSQNPRHKITKRGQNVTFRCDPISEHNRLYWYRQTLGQGPEFLTYFQNEAQLEKSRLLSDRFSAERPKGSFSTLEIQRTEQGDSAMYLCASSPLTGGNTEAFFGQGTRLTVV.

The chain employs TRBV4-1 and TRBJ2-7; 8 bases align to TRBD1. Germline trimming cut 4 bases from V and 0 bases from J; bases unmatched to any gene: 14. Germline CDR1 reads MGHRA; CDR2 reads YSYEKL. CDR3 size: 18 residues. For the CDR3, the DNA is TGCGCCAGCAGCCCCCGGGACAGGTACGCCTTCGCCTCCTACGAGCAGTACTTC. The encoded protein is CASSPRDRYAFASYEQYF.

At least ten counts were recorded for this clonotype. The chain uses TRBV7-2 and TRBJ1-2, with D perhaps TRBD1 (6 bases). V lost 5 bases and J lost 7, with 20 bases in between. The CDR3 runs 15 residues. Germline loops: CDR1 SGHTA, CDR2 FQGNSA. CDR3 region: CASSPSTRGDFGYTF. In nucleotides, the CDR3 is TGTGCCAGCAGCCCCAGTACGAGGGGGGATTTTGGCTACACCTTC.